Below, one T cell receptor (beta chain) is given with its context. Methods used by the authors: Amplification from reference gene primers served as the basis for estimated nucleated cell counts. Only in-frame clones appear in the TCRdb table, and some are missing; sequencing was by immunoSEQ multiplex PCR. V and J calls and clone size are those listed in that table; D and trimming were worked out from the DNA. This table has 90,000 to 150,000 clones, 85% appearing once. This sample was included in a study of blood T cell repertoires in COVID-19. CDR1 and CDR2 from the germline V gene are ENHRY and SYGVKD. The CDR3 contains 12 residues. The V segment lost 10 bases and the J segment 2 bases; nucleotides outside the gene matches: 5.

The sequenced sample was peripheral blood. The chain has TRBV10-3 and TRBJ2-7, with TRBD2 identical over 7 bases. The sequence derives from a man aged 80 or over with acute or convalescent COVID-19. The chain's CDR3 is CATSSGPYEQYF. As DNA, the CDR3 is TGTGCCACTTCTAGCGGTCCCTACGAGCAGTACTTC.